This T cell receptor beta chain was captured in a study of T-cell memory formation after mild COVID-19. Trimming took off 1 base at V and 8 bases at J, with 12 bases between the two ends. CDR3 size: 15 residues. CDR1 SEHNR and CDR2 FQNEAQ come from the germline V gene (reference sequence). In TCRdb, the 5' RACE reads were re-called with MiXCR into one record per CDR3 protein. The sample contains under 300,000 distinct CDR3 sequences, under 20% of which appear only once. The chain is built from TRBV7-9 and TRBJ1-6; D is uncertain. The clonotype originates from a man younger than 35 who had mild COVID-19 (a few samples of this study predate the infection). Cell type and time point are not known. Sequences were obtained from PBMCs or a T cell subset sorted from them (not recorded which). DNA for the CDR3: TGTGCCAGCAGCTTAGTGGTCGGGTCAGATTCACCCCTCCACTTT. Its protein is CASSLVVGSDSPLHF.